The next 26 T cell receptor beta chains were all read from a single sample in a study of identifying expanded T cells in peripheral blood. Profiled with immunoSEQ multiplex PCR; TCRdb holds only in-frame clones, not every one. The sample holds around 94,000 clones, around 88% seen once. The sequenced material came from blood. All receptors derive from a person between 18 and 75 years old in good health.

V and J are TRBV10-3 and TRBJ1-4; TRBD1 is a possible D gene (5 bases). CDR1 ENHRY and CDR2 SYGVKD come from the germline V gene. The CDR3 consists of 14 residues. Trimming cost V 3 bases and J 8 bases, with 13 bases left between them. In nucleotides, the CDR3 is TGTGCCATCAGTGAAGGTCAGGGTTTCGAAAAACTGTTTTTT. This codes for CAISEGQGFEKLFF.

CDR3 in DNA: TGCGCCAGCAGCGGGGAGGGCGGGCAGTACTTC. Residues: CASSGEGGQYF. The chain joins TRBV5-1 to TRBJ2-7; 7 bases are shared with TRBD2. Per germline, CDR1 SGHRS and CDR2 YFSETQ. V shed 4 bases, J shed 9 bases, and the junction held 4 bases outside the gene matches. The CDR3 extends over 11 amino acids.

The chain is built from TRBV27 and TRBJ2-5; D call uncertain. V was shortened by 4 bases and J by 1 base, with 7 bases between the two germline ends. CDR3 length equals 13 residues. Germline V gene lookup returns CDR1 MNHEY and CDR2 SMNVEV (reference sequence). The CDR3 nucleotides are TGTGCCAGCAGTTCAGCTTTCCAAGAGACCCAGTACTTC. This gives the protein CASSSAFQETQYF.

This CDR3 reads CAWSVTTGGRGYTF. As DNA, the CDR3 is TGTGCCTGGAGCGTCACAACAGGGGGAAGGGGCTACACCTTC. This chain joins TRBV30 and TRBJ1-2, with 8 bases lining up with TRBD1. J lost 8 bases, V lost 3 bases, and 11 bases had no gene match. The germline CDR1 and CDR2 sequences are GTSNPN and SVGIG (reference sequence). The CDR3 runs to 14 residues. Based on the CDR3 plus reference TRBV30 and TRBJ1-2, the full variable domain is SQTIHQWPATLVQPVGSPLSLECTVEGTSNPNLYWYRQAAGRGLQLLFYSVGIGQISSEVPQNLSASRPQDRQFILSSKKLLLSDSGFYLCAWSVTTGGRGYTFGSGTRLTVV.

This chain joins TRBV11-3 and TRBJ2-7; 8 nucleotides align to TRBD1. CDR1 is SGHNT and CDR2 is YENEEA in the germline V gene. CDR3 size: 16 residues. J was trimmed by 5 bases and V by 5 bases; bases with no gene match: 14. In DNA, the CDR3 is TGTGCCAGCAGCCCAGGAGTAGGACAGGGAATCAACGAGCAGTACTTC. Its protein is CASSPGVGQGINEQYF.

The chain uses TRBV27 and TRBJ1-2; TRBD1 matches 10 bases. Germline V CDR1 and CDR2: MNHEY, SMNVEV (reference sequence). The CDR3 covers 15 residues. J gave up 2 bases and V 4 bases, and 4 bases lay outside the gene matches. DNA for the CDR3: TGTGCCAGCAGTTCCCCGGGACAGGGGAACTATGGCTACACCTTC. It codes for CASSSPGQGNYGYTF.

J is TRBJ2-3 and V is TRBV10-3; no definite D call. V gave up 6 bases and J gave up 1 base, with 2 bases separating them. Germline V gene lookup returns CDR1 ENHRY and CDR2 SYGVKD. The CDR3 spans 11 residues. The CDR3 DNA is TGTGCCATCAGGGGCACAGATACGCAGTATTTT. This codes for CAIRGTDTQYF.

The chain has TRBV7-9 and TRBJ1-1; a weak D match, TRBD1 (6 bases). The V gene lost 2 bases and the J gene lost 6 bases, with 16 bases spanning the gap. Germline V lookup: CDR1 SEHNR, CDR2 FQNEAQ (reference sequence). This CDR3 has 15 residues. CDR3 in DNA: TGTGCCAGCAGCTTAAGGAACAGGGCTCTTTCTGAAGCTTTCTTT. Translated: CASSLRNRALSEAFF.

This CDR3 reads CASSLNAWVGEYEQYF. The CDR3, as DNA: TGTGCCAGCAGTCTAAACGCCTGGGTGGGAGAGTACGAGCAGTACTTC. The J gene is TRBJ2-7, the V gene TRBV27; maybe TRBD2 (5 bases). This CDR3 spans 16 amino acids. V dropped 5 bases and J dropped 4 bases, with 21 bases sitting between them. Germline V gives CDR1 MNHEY, CDR2 SMNVEV (reference sequence).

The DNA for the CDR3 is TGCGCCAGCAGCTTGGGGGCAGGGATCAACACAGATACGCAGTATTTT. It is translated as CASSLGAGINTDTQYF. The gene calls are TRBV5-1 and TRBJ2-3; a possible D gene is TRBD1 (5 bases). The V end lost 0 bases, the J end lost 2 bases, and 13 bases lay between the germline ends. The CDR3 totals 16 residues. The V gene's germline CDR1 is SGHRS and CDR2 YFSETQ.

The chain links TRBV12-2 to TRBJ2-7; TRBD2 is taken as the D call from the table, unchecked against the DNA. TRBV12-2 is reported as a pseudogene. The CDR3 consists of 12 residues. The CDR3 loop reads CASRFRSYEQYF. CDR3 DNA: TGTGCAAGTCGCTTCCGGTCCTACGAGCAGTACTTC.

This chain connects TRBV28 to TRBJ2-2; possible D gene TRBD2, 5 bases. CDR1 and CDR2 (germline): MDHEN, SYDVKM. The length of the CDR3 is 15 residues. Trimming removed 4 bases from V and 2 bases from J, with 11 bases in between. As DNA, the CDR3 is TGTGCCAGCAGTTCATTGACGGGAAACACCGGGGAGCTGTTTTTT. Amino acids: CASSSLTGNTGELFF. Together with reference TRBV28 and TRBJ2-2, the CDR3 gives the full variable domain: DVKVTQSSRYLVKRTGEKVFLECVQDMDHENMFWYRQDPGLGLRLIYFSYDVKMKEKGDIPEGYSVSREKKERFSLILESASTNQTSMYLCASSSLTGNTGELFFGEGSRLTVL.

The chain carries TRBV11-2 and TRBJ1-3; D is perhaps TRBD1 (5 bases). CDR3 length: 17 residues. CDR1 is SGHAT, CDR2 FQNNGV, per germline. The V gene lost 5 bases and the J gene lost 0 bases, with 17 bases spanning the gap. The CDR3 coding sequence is TGTGCCAGCAGCCCACCTCAATGGGGGATCTCTGGAAACACCATATATTTT. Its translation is CASSPPQWGISGNTIYF.

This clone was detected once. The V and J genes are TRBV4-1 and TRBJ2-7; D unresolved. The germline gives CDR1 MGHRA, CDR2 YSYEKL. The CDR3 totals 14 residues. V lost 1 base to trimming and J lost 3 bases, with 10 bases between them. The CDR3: CASSQVATNYEQYF. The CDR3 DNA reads TGCGCCAGCAGCCAAGTTGCGACAAACTACGAGCAGTACTTC.

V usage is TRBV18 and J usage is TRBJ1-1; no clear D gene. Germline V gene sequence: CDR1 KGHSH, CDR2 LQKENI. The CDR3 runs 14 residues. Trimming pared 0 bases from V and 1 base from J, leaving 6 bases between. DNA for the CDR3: TGTGCCAGCTCACCACCACTTAGGAACACTGAAGCTTTCTTT. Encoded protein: CASSPPLRNTEAFF.

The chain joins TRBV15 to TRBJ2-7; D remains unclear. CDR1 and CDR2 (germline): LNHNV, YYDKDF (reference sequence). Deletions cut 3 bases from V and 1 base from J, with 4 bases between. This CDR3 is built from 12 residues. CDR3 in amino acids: CATSRRSYEQYF. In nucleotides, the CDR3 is TGTGCCACCAGCAGGCGGTCCTACGAGCAGTACTTC.

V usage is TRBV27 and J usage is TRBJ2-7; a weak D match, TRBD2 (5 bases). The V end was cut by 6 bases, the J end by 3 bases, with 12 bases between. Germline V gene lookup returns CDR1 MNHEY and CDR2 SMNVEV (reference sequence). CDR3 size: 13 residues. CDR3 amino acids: CASRKRVFYEQYF. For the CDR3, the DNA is TGTGCCAGCAGGAAGAGGGTGTTCTACGAGCAGTACTTC.

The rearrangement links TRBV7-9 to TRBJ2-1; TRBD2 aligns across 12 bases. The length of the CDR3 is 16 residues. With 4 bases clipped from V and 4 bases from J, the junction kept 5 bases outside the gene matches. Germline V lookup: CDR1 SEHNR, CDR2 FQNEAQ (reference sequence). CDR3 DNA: TGTGCCAGCAGCTCAACGCTAGCGGGAGGGTACAATGAGCAGTTCTTC. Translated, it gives CASSSTLAGGYNEQFF. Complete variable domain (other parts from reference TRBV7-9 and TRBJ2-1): DTGVSQNPRHKITKRGQNVTFRCDPISEHNRLYWYRQTLGQGPEFLTYFQNEAQLEKSRLLSDRFSAERPKGSFSTLEIQRTEQGDSAMYLCASSSTLAGGYNEQFFGPGTRLTVL.

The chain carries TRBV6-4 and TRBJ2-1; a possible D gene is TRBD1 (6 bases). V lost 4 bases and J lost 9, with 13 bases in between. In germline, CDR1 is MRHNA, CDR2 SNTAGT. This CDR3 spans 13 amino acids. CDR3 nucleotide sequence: TGTGCCAGCAGTGGAGGGGGAAGAGGTGAGCAGTTCTTC. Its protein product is CASSGGGRGEQFF.

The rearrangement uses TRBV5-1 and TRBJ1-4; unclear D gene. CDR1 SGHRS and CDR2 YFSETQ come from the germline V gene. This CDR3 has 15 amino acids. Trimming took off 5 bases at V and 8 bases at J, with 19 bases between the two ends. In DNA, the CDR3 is TGCGCCAGCAGGGGAACAGCCTACCCCTACGAAAAACTGTTTTTT. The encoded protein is CASRGTAYPYEKLFF.

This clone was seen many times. Here the CDR3 reads CASSLGGGIGSGANVLTF. CDR3 bases: TGCGCCAGCAGCTTGGGTGGCGGGATCGGCTCTGGGGCCAACGTCCTGACTTTC. The rearrangement uses TRBV5-1 and TRBJ2-6; maybe TRBD2 (6 bases). The CDR3 length is 18 residues. The germline V gene has CDR1 SGHRS and CDR2 YFSETQ. The V end lost 0 bases, the J end lost 0 bases, and 13 bases lay between the germline ends.

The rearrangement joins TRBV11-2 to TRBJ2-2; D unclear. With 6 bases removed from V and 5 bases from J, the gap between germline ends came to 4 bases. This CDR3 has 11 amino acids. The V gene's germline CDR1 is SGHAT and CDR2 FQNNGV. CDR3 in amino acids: CASRLTGELFF. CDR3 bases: TGTGCCAGCAGACTGACCGGGGAGCTGTTTTTT.

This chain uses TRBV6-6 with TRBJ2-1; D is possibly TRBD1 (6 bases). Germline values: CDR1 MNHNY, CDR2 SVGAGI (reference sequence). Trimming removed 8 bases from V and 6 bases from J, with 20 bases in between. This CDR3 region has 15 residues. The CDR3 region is CASFPSRGSINEQFF. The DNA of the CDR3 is TGTGCCAGCTTTCCCTCGAGGGGGTCGATCAATGAGCAGTTCTTC.

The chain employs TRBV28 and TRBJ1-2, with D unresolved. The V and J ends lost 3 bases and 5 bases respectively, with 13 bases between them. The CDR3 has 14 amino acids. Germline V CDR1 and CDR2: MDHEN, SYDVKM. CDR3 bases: TGTGCCAGCAGTTTTGCAGCGATGGGATATGGCTACACCTTC. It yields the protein CASSFAAMGYGYTF.

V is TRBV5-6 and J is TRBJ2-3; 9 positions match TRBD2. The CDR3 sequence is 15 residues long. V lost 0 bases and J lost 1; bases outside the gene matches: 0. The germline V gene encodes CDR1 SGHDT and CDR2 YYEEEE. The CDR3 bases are TGTGCCAGCAGCTTGGAGCGGGGGGGCACAGATACGCAGTATTTT. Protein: CASSLERGGTDTQYF.

CDR3 bases: TGTGCCAGCACCAGGGAAGAAGGTGAAAAACTGTTTTTT. Amino acid sequence: CASTREEGEKLFF. This chain connects TRBV5-4 to TRBJ1-4, with D possibly matching TRBD1 (5 bases). CDR1 is SGHNT and CDR2 is YYREEE in the germline V gene (reference sequence). The CDR3 loop spans 13 amino acids. Trimming cost V 6 bases and J 7 bases, with 13 bases left between them.